This T cell receptor beta chain was sequenced in a study of beta chain features in type 1 diabetes. A single heparinised draw of about 100 mL on average was taken per donor. Germline V gene lookup returns CDR1 SGHTA and CDR2 FQGTGA. The V gene end was trimmed by 2 bases and the J gene end by 3 bases; junction bases not matched to a gene: 5. The length of the CDR3 is 15 residues. The isolated RNA, all of it, was reverse transcribed, so expressed TCRB transcripts were what got sequenced. Here immunoSEQ multiplex PCR was the method, and the copy in TCRdb shows in-frame clones only, minus some. The table has over 700,000 clones, about a sixth seen once.

Sequenced material: naive CD4+ T cells from blood. This clonotype was obtained from a woman younger than 35 in good health. The genes are TRBV7-3 and TRBJ2-3, with TRBD2 matching over 7 bases. CDR3 loop: CASSLQAGRTDTQYF. The CDR3 DNA reads as TGTGCCAGCAGCTTACAAGCGGGACGGACAGATACGCAGTATTTT.